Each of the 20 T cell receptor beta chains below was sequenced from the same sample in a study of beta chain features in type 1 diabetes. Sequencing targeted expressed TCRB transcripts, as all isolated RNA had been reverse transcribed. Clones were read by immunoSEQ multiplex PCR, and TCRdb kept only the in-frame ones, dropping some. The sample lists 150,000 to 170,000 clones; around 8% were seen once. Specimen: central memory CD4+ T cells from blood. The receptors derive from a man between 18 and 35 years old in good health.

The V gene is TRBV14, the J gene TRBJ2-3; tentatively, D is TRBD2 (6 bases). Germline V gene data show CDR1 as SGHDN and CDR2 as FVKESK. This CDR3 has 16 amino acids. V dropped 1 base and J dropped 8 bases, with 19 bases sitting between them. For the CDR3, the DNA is TGTGCCAGCAGCCAAGGACATTCTTTGATTAGCGGTACGCAGTATTTT. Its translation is CASSQGHSLISGTQYF.

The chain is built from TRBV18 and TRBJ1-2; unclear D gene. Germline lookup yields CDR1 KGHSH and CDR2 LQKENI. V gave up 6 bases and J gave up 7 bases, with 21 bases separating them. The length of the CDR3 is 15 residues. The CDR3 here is CASSRNTDPRGGYTF. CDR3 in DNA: TGTGCCAGCTCCCGCAATACGGACCCCCGGGGTGGCTACACCTTC.

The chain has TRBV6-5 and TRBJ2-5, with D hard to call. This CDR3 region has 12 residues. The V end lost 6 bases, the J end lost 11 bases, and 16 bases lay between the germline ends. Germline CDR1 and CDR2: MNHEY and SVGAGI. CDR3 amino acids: CASSIQDGEQYF. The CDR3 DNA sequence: TGTGCCAGCAGCATTCAAGACGGAGAGCAGTACTTC.

The CDR3 DNA follows: TGTGCCAGCATCCGCCCCACAGGGGGGTACGGGGAGCTGTTTTTT. It is translated as CASIRPTGGYGELFF. The V call is TRBV28, the J call TRBJ2-2; 8 bases line up with TRBD1. Germline V lookup: CDR1 MDHEN, CDR2 SYDVKM. Trimming removed 7 bases from V and 7 bases from J; junction bases left unmatched: 11. The CDR3 is 15 residues long. The whole variable domain, remainder taken from reference TRBV28 and TRBJ2-2, is DVKVTQSSRYLVKRTGEKVFLECVQDMDHENMFWYRQDPGLGLRLIYFSYDVKMKEKGDIPEGYSVSREKKERFSLILESASTNQTSMYLCASIRPTGGYGELFFGEGSRLTVL.

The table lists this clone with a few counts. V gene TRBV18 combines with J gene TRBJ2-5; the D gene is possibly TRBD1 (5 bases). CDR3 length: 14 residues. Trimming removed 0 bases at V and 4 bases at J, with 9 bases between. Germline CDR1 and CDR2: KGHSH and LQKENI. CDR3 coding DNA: TGTGCCAGCTCACCACCGTTAAGGGGAGAGACCCAGTACTTC. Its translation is CASSPPLRGETQYF. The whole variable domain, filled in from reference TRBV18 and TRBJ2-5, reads NAGVMQNPRHLVRRRGQEARLRCSPMKGHSHVYWYRQLPEEGLKFMVYLQKENIIDESGMPKERFSAEFPKEGPSILRIQQVVRGDSAAYFCASSPPLRGETQYFGPGTRLLVL.

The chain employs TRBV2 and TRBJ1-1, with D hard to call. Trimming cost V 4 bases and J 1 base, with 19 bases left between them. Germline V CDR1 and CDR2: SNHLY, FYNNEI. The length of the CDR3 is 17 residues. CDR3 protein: CASSVAQTRRRNTEAFF. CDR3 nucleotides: TGTGCCAGCAGTGTCGCGCAGACCAGAAGGAGGAACACTGAAGCTTTCTTT. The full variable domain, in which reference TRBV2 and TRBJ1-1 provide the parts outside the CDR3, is EPEVTQTPSHQVTQMGQEVILRCVPISNHLYFYWYRQILGQKVEFLVSFYNNEISEKSEIFDDQFSVERPDGSNFTLKIRSTKLEDSAMYFCASSVAQTRRRNTEAFFGQGTRLTVV.

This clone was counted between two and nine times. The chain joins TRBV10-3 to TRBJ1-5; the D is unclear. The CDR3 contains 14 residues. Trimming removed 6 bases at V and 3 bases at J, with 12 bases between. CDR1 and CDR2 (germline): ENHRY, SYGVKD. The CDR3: CAISTEAFNQPQHF. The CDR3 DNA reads TGTGCCATCAGCACAGAAGCCTTCAATCAGCCCCAGCATTTT.

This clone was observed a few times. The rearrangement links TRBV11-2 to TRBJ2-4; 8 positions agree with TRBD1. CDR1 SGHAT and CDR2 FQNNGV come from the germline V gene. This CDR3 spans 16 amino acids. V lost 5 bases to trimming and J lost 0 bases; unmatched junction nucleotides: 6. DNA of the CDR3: TGTGCCAGCAGCGTCGGGACAGGAGTAGCCAAAAACATTCAGTACTTC. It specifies CASSVGTGVAKNIQYF.

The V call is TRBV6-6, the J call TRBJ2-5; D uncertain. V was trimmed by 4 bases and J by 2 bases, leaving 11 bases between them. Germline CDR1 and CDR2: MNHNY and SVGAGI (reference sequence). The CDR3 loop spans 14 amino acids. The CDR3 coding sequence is TGTGCCAGCAGTTCTCACACCGATCAAGAGACCCAGTACTTC. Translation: CASSSHTDQETQYF.

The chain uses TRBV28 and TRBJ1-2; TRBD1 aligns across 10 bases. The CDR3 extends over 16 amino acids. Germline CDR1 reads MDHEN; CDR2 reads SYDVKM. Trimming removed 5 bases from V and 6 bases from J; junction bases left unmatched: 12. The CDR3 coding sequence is TGTGCCAGCAGTATAATCCGGGACAGGGGAGTTGATGGCTACACCTTC. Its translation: CASSIIRDRGVDGYTF.

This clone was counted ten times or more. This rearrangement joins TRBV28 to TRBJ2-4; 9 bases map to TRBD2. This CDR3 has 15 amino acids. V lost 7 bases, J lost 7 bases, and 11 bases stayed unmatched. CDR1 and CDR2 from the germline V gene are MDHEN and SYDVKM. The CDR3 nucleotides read TGTGCCAGCATGTCGGCGGGAGGGCCGGAGAACATTCAGTACTTC. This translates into CASMSAGGPENIQYF. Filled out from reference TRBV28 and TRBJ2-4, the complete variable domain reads DVKVTQSSRYLVKRTGEKVFLECVQDMDHENMFWYRQDPGLGLRLIYFSYDVKMKEKGDIPEGYSVSREKKERFSLILESASTNQTSMYLCASMSAGGPENIQYFGAGTRLSVL.

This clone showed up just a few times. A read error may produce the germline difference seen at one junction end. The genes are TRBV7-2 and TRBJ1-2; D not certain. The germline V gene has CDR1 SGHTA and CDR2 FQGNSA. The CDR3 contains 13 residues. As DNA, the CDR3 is TGTGCCAGCAGCTTAGTTACGGGTAGGCCGGCGAGCTTC. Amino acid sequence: CASSLVTGRPASF. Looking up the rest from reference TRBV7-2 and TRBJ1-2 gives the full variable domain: GAGVSQSPSNKVTEKGKDVELRCDPISGHTALYWYRQSLGQGLEFLIYFQGNSAPDKSGLPSDRFSAERTGGSVSTLTIQRTQQEDSAVYLCASSLVTGRPASFGSGTRLTVV.

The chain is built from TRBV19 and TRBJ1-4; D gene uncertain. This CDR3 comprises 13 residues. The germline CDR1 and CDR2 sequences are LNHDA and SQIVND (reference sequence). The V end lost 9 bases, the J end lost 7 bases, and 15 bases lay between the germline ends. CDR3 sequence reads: CASKLEPGEKLFF. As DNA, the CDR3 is TGTGCCAGCAAACTAGAGCCTGGTGAAAAACTGTTTTTT.

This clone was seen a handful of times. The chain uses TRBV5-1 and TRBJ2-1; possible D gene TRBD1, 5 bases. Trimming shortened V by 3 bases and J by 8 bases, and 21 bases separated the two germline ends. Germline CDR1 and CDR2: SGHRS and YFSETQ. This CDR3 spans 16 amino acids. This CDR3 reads CASSSHDRSNNYEQFF. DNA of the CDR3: TGCGCCAGCAGCTCGCACGACAGAAGTAATAACTATGAGCAGTTCTTC.

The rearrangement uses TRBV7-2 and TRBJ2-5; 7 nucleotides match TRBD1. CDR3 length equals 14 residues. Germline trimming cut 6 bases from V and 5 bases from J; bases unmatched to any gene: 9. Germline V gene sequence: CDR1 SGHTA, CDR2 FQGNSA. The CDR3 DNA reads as TGTGCCAGCAGTCCGAACACAGGGGCCGAGACCCAGTACTTC. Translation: CASSPNTGAETQYF.

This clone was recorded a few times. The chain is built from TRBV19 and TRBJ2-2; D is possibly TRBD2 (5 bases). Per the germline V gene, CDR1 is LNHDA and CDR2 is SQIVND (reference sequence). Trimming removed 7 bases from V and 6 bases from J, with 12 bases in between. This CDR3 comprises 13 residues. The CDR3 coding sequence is TGTGCCAGTACCCCTAAGAGGGCCGGGGAGCTGTTTTTT. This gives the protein CASTPKRAGELFF.

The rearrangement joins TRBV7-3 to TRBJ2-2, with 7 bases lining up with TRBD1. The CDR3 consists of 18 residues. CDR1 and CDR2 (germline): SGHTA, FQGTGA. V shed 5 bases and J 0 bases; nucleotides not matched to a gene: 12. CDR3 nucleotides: TGTGCCAGCAGCCCGCACCGGGACAGCTTATCGAACACCGGGGAGCTGTTTTTT. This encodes CASSPHRDSLSNTGELFF.

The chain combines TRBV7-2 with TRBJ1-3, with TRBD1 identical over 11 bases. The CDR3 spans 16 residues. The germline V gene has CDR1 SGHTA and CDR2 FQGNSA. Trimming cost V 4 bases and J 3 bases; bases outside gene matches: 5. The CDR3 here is CASSYIGTGGGNTIYF. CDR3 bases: TGTGCCAGCAGCTACATTGGGACAGGGGGTGGAAACACCATATATTTT.

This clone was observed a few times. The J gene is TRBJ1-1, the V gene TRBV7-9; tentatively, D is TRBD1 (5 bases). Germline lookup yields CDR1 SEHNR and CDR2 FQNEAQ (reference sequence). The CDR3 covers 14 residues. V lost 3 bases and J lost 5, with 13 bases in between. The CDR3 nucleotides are TGTGCCAGCAGCTTGGTGGCAGGGTTTACTGAAGCTTTCTTT. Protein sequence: CASSLVAGFTEAFF.

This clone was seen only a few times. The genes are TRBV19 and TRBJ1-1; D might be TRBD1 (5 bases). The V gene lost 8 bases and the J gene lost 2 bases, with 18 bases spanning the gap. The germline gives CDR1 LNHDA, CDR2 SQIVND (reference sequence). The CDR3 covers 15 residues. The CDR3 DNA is TGTGCCAGTGGTCATCTCGACGGGGGAAACACTGAAGCTTTCTTT. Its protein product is CASGHLDGGNTEAFF.